The 13 T cell receptor beta chains below were found in one sample sequenced in a study of circulating and synovial CD4+ cells in juvenile arthritis. Some clones are missing from TCRdb's copy, which holds only in-frame ones; the method was immunoSEQ multiplex PCR. This sample has about 30,000 clones, with approximately 92% found just once. Source material: CD4+ T cells from blood. These TCRs come from a human donor with juvenile idiopathic arthritis.

The V gene is TRBV10-3, the J gene TRBJ1-1, with D hard to call. CDR1 ENHRY and CDR2 SYGVKD come from the germline V gene. The CDR3 is 15 residues long. The ends were cut back, 0 bases at V and 4 bases at J, with 12 bases in the middle. Here the CDR3 DNA reads TGTGCCATCAGTGAGTCTGTAACAGTGGGCACTGAAGCTTTCTTT. This codes for CAISESVTVGTEAFF.

This clone was seen once. V and J are TRBV4-1 and TRBJ2-3; 15 bases agree with TRBD2. The V segment lost 0 bases and the J segment 6 bases; nucleotides outside the gene matches: 13. Germline loops: CDR1 MGHRA, CDR2 YSYEKL. CDR3 length: 20 residues. The CDR3 protein is CASSQEQGVRTSGRADTQYF. Written as DNA, the CDR3 is TGCGCCAGCAGCCAAGAACAGGGGGTCAGGACTAGCGGGAGGGCGGATACGCAGTATTTT.

The genes are TRBV18 and TRBJ2-2, with TRBD1 matching over 9 bases. The CDR3 is 16 amino acids. The ends lost 2 bases at V and 6 bases at J; junction bases unmatched: 7. Germline V gives CDR1 KGHSH, CDR2 LQKENI. The CDR3 loop reads CASSPFRDRAAGELFF. CDR3 sequence (DNA): TGTGCCAGCTCACCATTCCGGGACAGGGCGGCCGGGGAGCTGTTTTTT. The whole variable domain, filled in from reference TRBV18 and TRBJ2-2, reads NAGVMQNPRHLVRRRGQEARLRCSPMKGHSHVYWYRQLPEEGLKFMVYLQKENIIDESGMPKERFSAEFPKEGPSILRIQQVVRGDSAAYFCASSPFRDRAAGELFFGEGSRLTVL.

The V and J genes are TRBV7-2 and TRBJ2-7; D gene ambiguous. With 2 bases removed from V and 1 base from J, the gap between germline ends came to 9 bases. The CDR3 has 14 residues. Germline V gene data show CDR1 as SGHTA and CDR2 as FQGNSA. CDR3 nucleotide sequence: TGTGCCAGCAGCTTACAAACCAGTTCCTACGAGCAGTACTTC. Residues: CASSLQTSSYEQYF.

This sequence joins TRBV28 and TRBJ2-7; D not certain. Germline-derived CDR1 and CDR2 are MDHEN and SYDVKM. CDR3 length equals 10 residues. Trimming took off 10 bases at V and 6 bases at J, with 10 bases between the two ends. CDR3 loop: CATRSGEQYF. Here the CDR3 DNA reads TGTGCCACCAGGTCGGGCGAGCAGTACTTC.

This clone was observed a single time. This chain uses TRBV7-3 with TRBJ1-6; D remains unclear. V lost 5 bases to trimming and J lost 9 bases, with 8 bases between them. Germline V gives CDR1 SGHTA, CDR2 FQGTGA. The length of the CDR3 is 12 residues. In DNA form, the CDR3 reads TGTGCCAGCAGCCTCCGGGGTTCACCCCTCCACTTT. The encoded protein is CASSLRGSPLHF. Together with reference TRBV7-3 and TRBJ1-6, the CDR3 gives the full variable domain: GAGVSQTPSNKVTEKGKYVELRCDPISGHTALYWYRQSLGQGPEFLIYFQGTGAADDSGLPNDRFFAVRPEGSVSTLKIQRTERGDSAVYLCASSLRGSPLHFGNGTRLTVT.

This clone was counted only a few times. The gene calls are TRBV6-6 and TRBJ1-1, with 8 nucleotides matching TRBD1. CDR3 length: 11 residues. Germline values: CDR1 MNHNY, CDR2 SVGAGI (reference sequence). The trim removed 5 bases at V and 11 bases at J, leaving 4 bases unmatched. CDR3 in DNA: TGTGCCAGCAGTACGGACAGGGCGGCTTTCTTT. Protein: CASSTDRAAFF.

J is TRBJ2-1 and V is TRBV9; no definite D call. This CDR3 contains 10 residues. The germline V gene encodes CDR1 SGDLS and CDR2 YYNGEE. Trimming stripped 6 bases from V and 9 bases from J, with 7 bases between. The CDR3, as DNA: TGTGCCAGCACCGAGAGTGAGCAGTTCTTC. Encoded protein: CASTESEQFF.

The CDR3 sequence: CASSAGGIAKNIQYF. The CDR3 bases are TGTGCCAGCAGCGCAGGGGGTATAGCCAAAAACATTCAGTACTTC. The chain joins TRBV28 to TRBJ2-4; TRBD1 agrees at 7 bases. The V gene's germline CDR1 is MDHEN and CDR2 SYDVKM. Unmatched junction bases numbered 5, after V lost 6 bases and J lost 0 bases. CDR3 length equals 15 residues.

V and J are TRBV28 and TRBJ1-5; D perhaps matches TRBD1 (5 bases). The CDR3 loop spans 17 amino acids. From germline, CDR1 is MDHEN and CDR2 SYDVKM. V was shortened by 6 bases and J by 1 base, with 19 bases between the two germline ends. CDR3 residues: CASSPGAFSPSNQPQHF. The DNA for the CDR3 is TGTGCCAGCAGCCCTGGGGCATTCTCGCCCAGCAATCAGCCCCAGCATTTT. The whole variable domain, filled in from reference TRBV28 and TRBJ1-5, reads DVKVTQSSRYLVKRTGEKVFLECVQDMDHENMFWYRQDPGLGLRLIYFSYDVKMKEKGDIPEGYSVSREKKERFSLILESASTNQTSMYLCASSPGAFSPSNQPQHFGDGTRLSIL.

This chain uses TRBV7-9 with TRBJ2-1; D is perhaps TRBD2 (6 bases). The CDR3 totals 17 residues. Germline V gene sequence: CDR1 SEHNR, CDR2 FQNEAQ (reference sequence). Trimming stripped 1 base from V and 10 bases from J, with 23 bases between. The CDR3 region has the DNA TGTGCCAGCAGCTTAGAATACGGAGGGGTAAAGCCAGGCGAGCAGTTCTTC. Its translation: CASSLEYGGVKPGEQFF.

The V and J genes are TRBV5-1 and TRBJ2-5; TRBD2 agrees at 12 bases. Trimming cost V 5 bases and J 1 base; bases outside gene matches: 6. Germline CDR1 SGHRS, CDR2 YFSETQ. The CDR3 is 16 amino acids. This chain's CDR3 is CASRPQLAGGQETQYF. The CDR3 DNA is TGCGCCAGCAGACCCCAACTAGCGGGAGGCCAAGAGACCCAGTACTTC.

This chain uses TRBV5-1 with TRBJ2-5; 8 nucleotides line up with TRBD1. Per the germline V gene, CDR1 is SGHRS and CDR2 is YFSETQ. The V and J ends lost 4 bases and 4 bases, in that order; junction bases with no gene match: 3. The CDR3 is 13 amino acids. CDR3 sequence: CASSPGTGETQYF. CDR3 bases: TGCGCCAGCAGCCCCGGGACAGGAGAGACCCAGTACTTC. Full variable domain (outside the CDR3, taken from reference TRBV5-1 and TRBJ2-5): KAGVTQTPRYLIKTRGQQVTLSCSPISGHRSVSWYQQTPGQGLQFLFEYFSETQRNKGNFPGRFSGRQFSNSRSEMNVSTLELGDSALYLCASSPGTGETQYFGPGTRLLVL.